This entry lists 29 T cell receptor beta chains sequenced from one sample in a study of T-cell reconstitution after alpha-beta-depleted transplantation in children. A TCRbeta library incorporating unique molecular identifiers was prepared. Each CDR3 protein is one row after TCRdb ran MiXCR on the PCR reads. The sample includes about 340,000 distinct CDR3 sequences, roughly 14% of them seen just once. This specimen was PBMCs, taken from the stem cell graft. These receptors originate from a human donor who donated a stem cell graft to a child with Fanconi anemia.

The chain has TRBV5-1 and TRBJ2-1; D is undetermined. Trimming stripped 2 bases from V and 7 bases from J, with 13 bases between. The germline gives CDR1 SGHRS, CDR2 YFSETQ. CDR3 length: 14 residues. This CDR3 reads CASSFDSEANEQFF. The CDR3 coding sequence is TGCGCCAGCAGCTTCGATTCAGAGGCGAATGAGCAGTTCTTC. Full variable domain (remainder filled in from reference TRBV5-1 and TRBJ2-1): KAGVTQTPRYLIKTRGQQVTLSCSPISGHRSVSWYQQTPGQGLQFLFEYFSETQRNKGNFPGRFSGRQFSNSRSEMNVSTLELGDSALYLCASSFDSEANEQFFGPGTRLTVL.

This clonotype was seen at least ten times. The V call is TRBV4-3, the J call TRBJ2-2; D remains ambiguous. The ends were cut back, 1 base at V and 3 bases at J, with 6 bases in the middle. CDR1 is LGHNA and CDR2 is YSLEER in the germline V gene. This CDR3 is built from 14 residues. CDR3 DNA sequence: TGCGCCAGCAGCCAAGTATTCCACACCGGGGAGCTGTTTTTT. Protein product: CASSQVFHTGELFF.

Many counts were recorded for this clonotype. This rearrangement joins TRBV29-1 to TRBJ2-3; D remains unclear. The V end lost 4 bases, the J end lost 6 bases, and 14 bases lay between the germline ends. This CDR3 has 13 residues. Germline-derived CDR1 and CDR2 are SQVTM and ANQGSEA. As DNA, the CDR3 is TGCAGCGTTGGAATCACGAGCGAGGATACGCAGTATTTT. Its translation: CSVGITSEDTQYF.

This clonotype was seen only a few times. This chain joins TRBV6-2 or TRBV6-3 and TRBJ2-3, with D perhaps matching TRBD1 (6 bases). CDR1 and CDR2 from the germline V gene are MNHEY and SVGEGT. The V end lost 0 bases, the J end lost 9 bases, and 19 bases lay between the germline ends. The CDR3 totals 16 residues. CDR3 in amino acids: CASSYSIANRERTQYF. CDR3 bases: TGTGCCAGCAGTTACTCGATTGCAAACAGGGAACGGACGCAGTATTTT.

The chain uses TRBV5-1 and TRBJ1-2, with D possibly TRBD1 on 5 matching bases. The CDR3 length is 13 residues. CDR1 and CDR2 from the germline V gene are SGHRS and YFSETQ. Between the trimmed V and J ends, which lost 4 bases and 3 bases, there was a span of 10 bases. CDR3 loop: CASSAGTHYGYTF. The DNA for the CDR3 is TGCGCCAGCAGCGCAGGGACCCACTATGGCTACACCTTC.

Concerning this clonotype itself: The conserved phenylalanine or tryptophan normally closing the CDR3 is absent here, so this likely arose from a read error. The chain links TRBV5-1 to TRBJ1-2; 10 bases are shared with TRBD1. Germline assignment: CDR1 SGHRS and CDR2 YFSETQ. V shed 0 bases and J 2 bases; nucleotides not matched to a gene: 1. The CDR3 totals 15 residues. This chain's CDR3 is CASSLVTGGNYGYTS. The DNA of the CDR3 is TGCGCCAGCAGCTTGGTGACAGGGGGCAACTATGGCTACACCTCC.

This clonotype was found many times. The V and J genes are TRBV4-2 and TRBJ1-1, with unresolved D. Germline V CDR1 and CDR2: LGHNA, YNFKEQ. Trimming took off 2 bases at V and 7 bases at J, with 17 bases between the two ends. The length of the CDR3 is 15 residues. The CDR3 is CASSQWSSGIGEAFF. DNA of the CDR3: TGTGCCAGCAGCCAATGGTCATCCGGGATAGGTGAAGCTTTCTTT.

The chain is built from TRBV12-3 or TRBV12-4 and TRBJ2-4; possibly TRBD1 for D (5 bases). V shed 8 bases and J shed 6 bases, with 8 bases lying between them. The CDR3 contains 11 residues. CDR3 nucleotides: TGTGCCAGCCTAAGGGGAAACATTCAGTACTTC. It yields the protein CASLRGNIQYF.

The rearrangement joins TRBV5-6 to TRBJ2-5; possible D gene TRBD2, 5 bases. V was pared by 5 bases and J by 3 bases, with 14 bases between. Germline V CDR1 and CDR2: SGHDT, YYEEEE. This CDR3 is built from 14 residues. CDR3 loop: CASRARGNKETQYF. The CDR3 DNA follows: TGTGCCAGCAGGGCCCGGGGAAATAAAGAGACCCAGTACTTC.

The chain joins TRBV20-1 to TRBJ1-2; D is undetermined. CDR3 length: 11 residues. The V end was cut by 3 bases, the J end by 5 bases, with 7 bases between. Germline V gene data show CDR1 as DFQATT and CDR2 as SNEGSKA (reference sequence). CDR3 nucleotides: TGCAGTGCTAGTGGAGGATATGGCTACACCTTC. It yields the protein CSASGGYGYTF.

The chain uses TRBV25-1 and TRBJ2-5; D ambiguous. Trimming took 0 bases from V and 5 from J, leaving 7 bases between them. Germline CDR1 reads MGHDK; CDR2 reads SYGVNS. The CDR3 is 13 residues long. CDR3 residues: CASSEYPYETQYF. The DNA of the CDR3 is TGTGCCAGCAGTGAATACCCCTATGAGACCCAGTACTTC.

This clonotype appeared many times. The chain couples TRBV20-1 to TRBJ2-1, with D possibly TRBD2 on 7 matching bases. Germline V gene lookup returns CDR1 DFQATT and CDR2 SNEGSKA (reference sequence). The V gene lost 3 bases and the J gene lost 10 bases, with 22 bases spanning the gap. The CDR3 is 15 amino acids. The CDR3 DNA follows: TGCAGTGCTAGTGGTGCGGGGGCCCCCCTGGGCGAGCAGTTCTTC. Its protein product is CSASGAGAPLGEQFF.

This clonotype turned up a few times. The CDR3 here is CASSFARTYYGYTF. CDR3 coding DNA: TGTGCCAGCAGCTTCGCCCGGACATACTATGGCTACACCTTC. The chain has TRBV7-2 and TRBJ1-2, with a tentative D call TRBD1 (5 bases). From germline, CDR1 is SGHTA and CDR2 FQGNSA. Trimming pared 3 bases from V and 3 bases from J, leaving 11 bases between. The CDR3 spans 14 residues.

V usage is TRBV3-1 and J usage is TRBJ2-1; D is ambiguous. The CDR3 runs 18 residues. V lost 0 bases to trimming and J lost 5 bases, with 20 bases between them. The germline gives CDR1 LGHDT, CDR2 YNNKEL (reference sequence). CDR3 in amino acids: CASSQEGLQSLAHNEQFF. In DNA, the CDR3 is TGTGCCAGCAGCCAAGAGGGTTTACAGAGCCTTGCACACAATGAGCAGTTCTTC.

In its sample, this clonotype was seen a few times. This chain connects TRBV25-1 to TRBJ1-1, with 8 bases identical to TRBD1. Germline V gene lookup returns CDR1 MGHDK and CDR2 SYGVNS. The ends lost 9 bases at V and 6 bases at J; junction bases unmatched: 6. This CDR3 spans 12 amino acids. CDR3 amino acids: CARKSRGPEAFF. The CDR3 DNA follows: TGTGCCAGGAAATCCAGGGGGCCTGAAGCTTTCTTT.

The chain has TRBV2 and TRBJ2-1; a weak D match, TRBD2 (6 bases). Germline V gives CDR1 SNHLY, CDR2 FYNNEI. Trimming removed 9 bases at V and 0 bases at J, with 12 bases between. The CDR3 has 14 amino acids. CDR3 coding DNA: TGTGCCAGTACATGGGACTCCTCCTACAATGAGCAGTTCTTC. Encoded protein: CASTWDSSYNEQFF.

As regards this clonotype: A clone one base away is much larger, so this may be a read error. The genes are TRBV12-3 or TRBV12-4 and TRBJ2-2; D is possibly TRBD2 (6 bases). This CDR3 is built from 18 residues. CDR3 nucleotide sequence: TGTGCCCGCAGTTTAGCGGATCTAAGACAAGGGTACACCGGGGAGCTGTTTTTT. This encodes CARSLADLRQGYTGELFF.

This clonotype was seen more than once but under ten times. The rearrangement links TRBV6-5 to TRBJ1-4; 9 bases map to TRBD1. Germline V gene lookup returns CDR1 MNHEY and CDR2 SVGAGI. The CDR3 is 14 residues long. The junction had 7 bases not matched to a gene; V was cut back by 4 bases and J by 10 bases. The CDR3 here is CASSSGQGTGKLFF. In DNA, the CDR3 is TGTGCCAGCAGTTCAGGACAGGGGACTGGAAAACTGTTTTTT.

This clonotype was counted a few times. The genes are TRBV7-8 and TRBJ2-1; D gene uncertain. Trimming removed 5 bases at V and 10 bases at J, with 15 bases between. This CDR3 comprises 13 residues. The V gene's germline CDR1 is SGHVS and CDR2 FQNEAQ. CDR3 sequence: CASSPPPPAEQFF. The DNA for the CDR3 is TGTGCCAGCAGCCCGCCACCCCCCGCGGAGCAGTTCTTC.

This clonotype was counted only a few times. The chain recombines TRBV11-2 with TRBJ2-7; D perhaps matches TRBD2 (6 bases). The CDR3 sequence is 13 residues long. Deletions cut 9 bases from V and 3 bases from J, with 15 bases between. The germline V gene has CDR1 SGHAT and CDR2 FQNNGV. CDR3 sequence (DNA): TGTGCCAGTGCGCGGGACGGGGACTACGAGCAGTACGTC. Its translation: CASARDGDYEQYV.

This clonotype was seen at least ten times. The rearrangement links TRBV4-3 to TRBJ2-3; D is unclear. Looked up from germline, CDR1 is LGHNA and CDR2 is YSLEER. The ends were cut back, 0 bases at V and 1 base at J, with 8 bases in the middle. The CDR3 has 15 amino acids. The CDR3 DNA sequence: TGCGCCAGCAGCCAAGACGGTGGGGGCACAGATACGCAGTATTTT. Its protein is CASSQDGGGTDTQYF.

This chain uses TRBV3-1 with TRBJ2-3; D possibly corresponds to TRBD2 (7 bases). The germline CDR1 and CDR2 sequences are LGHDT and YNNKEL (reference sequence). V lost 4 bases and J lost 0, with 20 bases in between. The CDR3 is 18 residues long. CDR3 coding DNA: TGTGCCAGCAGCCCTCTCCCTCTGGGGGGGGCCAGCACAGATACGCAGTATTTT. This gives the protein CASSPLPLGGASTDTQYF.

There are many counts of this clonotype. The chain couples TRBV5-1 to TRBJ1-1, with D hard to call. CDR1 and CDR2 (germline): SGHRS, YFSETQ. This CDR3 has 13 residues. V was cut by 4 bases and J by 2 bases, with 9 bases left in between. The CDR3 here is CASSSDTNTEAFF. The CDR3 bases are TGCGCCAGCAGCAGTGATACCAACACTGAAGCTTTCTTT.

The chain couples TRBV6-5 to TRBJ1-1, with 7 bases aligning to TRBD1. CDR3 length: 15 amino acids. The germline V gene has CDR1 MNHEY and CDR2 SVGAGI. The V and J ends lost 3 bases and 5 bases, in that order; junction bases with no gene match: 9. Here the CDR3 DNA reads TGTGCCAGCAGTTATTTGAGGGGGCGTGAAACTGAAGCTTTCTTT. This translates into CASSYLRGRETEAFF.

This clonotype occurred many times. V is TRBV5-1 and J is TRBJ2-3, with 10 positions matching TRBD2. Germline CDR1 reads SGHRS; CDR2 reads YFSETQ. The CDR3 spans 16 residues. J gave up 1 base and V 0 bases, and 2 bases lay outside the gene matches. The CDR3 sequence: CASSLEGTSGTDTQYF. CDR3 nucleotide sequence: TGCGCCAGCAGCTTGGAAGGGACTAGCGGCACAGATACGCAGTATTTT.

This clonotype has a handful of counts. This chain uses TRBV5-6 with TRBJ1-5; D unresolved. Germline V gene lookup returns CDR1 SGHDT and CDR2 YYEEEE. The CDR3 extends over 16 amino acids. V was cut by 4 bases and J by 2 bases, with 16 bases left in between. CDR3 nucleotide sequence: TGTGCCAGCAGCCTGTTCGGCACAGATGGCAATCAGCCCCAGCATTTT. It codes for CASSLFGTDGNQPQHF.

This clonotype was seen a few times. The V call is TRBV2, the J call TRBJ2-7; D is perhaps TRBD2 (6 bases). Trimming pared 3 bases from V and 6 bases from J, leaving 6 bases between. Germline CDR1 SNHLY, CDR2 FYNNEI. CDR3 size: 11 residues. CDR3 region: CASSEEGEQYF. The CDR3 DNA reads TGTGCCAGCAGTGAGGAGGGCGAGCAGTACTTC.

This clonotype was found many times. The genes are TRBV5-4 and TRBJ2-2; D remains unclear. Per the germline V gene, CDR1 is SGHNT and CDR2 is YYREEE (reference sequence). The CDR3 runs to 14 residues. The V end was cut by 4 bases, the J end by 4 bases, with 11 bases between. The CDR3 sequence is CASSPTQRTGELFF. The CDR3 coding sequence is TGTGCCAGCAGCCCGACCCAGCGCACCGGGGAGCTGTTTTTT.

This clonotype has only a few counts. The genes are TRBV27 and TRBJ1-5; TRBD1 might be the D (5 bases). From germline, CDR1 is MNHEY and CDR2 SMNVEV (reference sequence). The CDR3 loop spans 16 amino acids. The V and J ends lost 5 bases and 1 base respectively, with 15 bases between them. CDR3 DNA sequence: TGTGCCAGCAGTCCCTTCGGGGGGGAGAGCAATCAGCCCCAGCATTTT. Translated: CASSPFGGESNQPQHF.